Each of the 29 T cell receptor beta chains below was sequenced from the same sample in a study of T cells in localized non-small cell lung cancer. Sequencing was performed with immunoSEQ multiplex PCR; in TCRdb, only in-frame clones are kept and a portion is missing. Seen here are more than 20,000 clones, about 88% observed once, and the top ten hold roughly 14%. The source material was peripheral blood, sampled before any cancer treatment. The receptors shown here come from a female donor older than 55 with stage I lung adenocarcinoma.

The chain links TRBV7-2 to TRBJ2-3, with no clear D. The V end lost 5 bases, the J end lost 5 bases, and 8 bases lay between the germline ends. The CDR3 length is 12 residues. CDR1 is SGHTA, CDR2 FQGNSA, per germline. CDR3 region: CASSQHGDTQYF. The CDR3 DNA is TGTGCCAGCAGCCAACACGGAGATACGCAGTATTTT.

V is TRBV10-3 and J is TRBJ1-1; D remains unclear. This CDR3 has 14 residues. The germline V gene has CDR1 ENHRY and CDR2 SYGVKD. Trimming removed 4 bases from V and 4 bases from J, with 13 bases in between. In nucleotides, the CDR3 is TGTGCCATCAGTGGGGGAGGGTCGGTCACTGAAGCTTTCTTT. Amino acids: CAISGGGSVTEAFF.

J is TRBJ1-4 and V is TRBV5-1; tentative D call: TRBD1 (6 bases). There are 14 residues in the CDR3. CDR1 and CDR2 (germline): SGHRS, YFSETQ. Between the trimmed V and J ends, which lost 2 bases and 5 bases, there was a span of 10 bases. The CDR3 nucleotides read TGCGCCAGCAGCTTACCGGGGGCGAATGAAAAACTGTTTTTT. This translates into CASSLPGANEKLFF.

V gene TRBV5-1 combines with J gene TRBJ1-5; D gene uncertain. V was cut by 7 bases and J by 1 base, with 15 bases left in between. Germline-derived CDR1 and CDR2 are SGHRS and YFSETQ. This CDR3 spans 15 amino acids. The CDR3 protein is CASRTGSESNQPQHF. Written as DNA, the CDR3 is TGCGCCAGCCGAACGGGGTCGGAGAGCAATCAGCCCCAGCATTTT.

The rearrangement uses TRBV7-9 and TRBJ2-6; D is uncertain. V lost 4 bases and J lost 1, with 8 bases in between. The germline gives CDR1 SEHNR, CDR2 FQNEAQ (reference sequence). The CDR3 runs 15 residues. The CDR3 sequence: CASSSRASGANVLTF. CDR3 nucleotides: TGTGCCAGCAGCTCTCGGGCATCTGGGGCCAACGTCCTGACTTTC.

This sequence joins TRBV18 and TRBJ2-1, with D possibly being TRBD2 (6 bases). V lost 2 bases, J lost 0 bases, and 23 bases lay in between. Germline assignment: CDR1 KGHSH and CDR2 LQKENI. CDR3 size: 20 residues. The DNA for the CDR3 is TGTGCCAGCTCACCATCCGCCGGGGGTCTGACCCCAAGCTCCTACAATGAGCAGTTCTTC. It specifies CASSPSAGGLTPSSYNEQFF. The entire variable domain, with the rest obtained from reference TRBV18 and TRBJ2-1, is as follows: NAGVMQNPRHLVRRRGQEARLRCSPMKGHSHVYWYRQLPEEGLKFMVYLQKENIIDESGMPKERFSAEFPKEGPSILRIQQVVRGDSAAYFCASSPSAGGLTPSSYNEQFFGPGTRLTVL.

This chain joins TRBV7-2 and TRBJ2-1; the D is unclear. V lost 1 base to trimming and J lost 4 bases, with 5 bases between them. Germline V lookup: CDR1 SGHTA, CDR2 FQGNSA. The CDR3 has 13 residues. For the CDR3, the DNA is TGTGCCAGCAGCTTAGATTTTTACAATGAGCAGTTCTTC. Amino acid sequence: CASSLDFYNEQFF.

The chain couples TRBV9 to TRBJ1-1; TRBD1 agrees at 9 bases. Losses at the gene ends were 3 bases for V and 4 bases for J; bases not matched to a gene: 4. Germline CDR1 SGDLS, CDR2 YYNGEE. This CDR3 spans 14 amino acids. Here the CDR3 reads CASSGGQGFTEAFF. The CDR3 coding sequence is TGTGCCAGCAGCGGTGGACAGGGGTTCACTGAAGCTTTCTTT.

The chain carries TRBV5-4 and TRBJ2-3, with TRBD1 as a possible D gene (5 bases). Germline CDR1 and CDR2: SGHNT and YYREEE (reference sequence). V was pared by 8 bases and J by 9 bases, with 13 bases between. This CDR3 spans 11 amino acids. CDR3: CASKGMGTQYF. The CDR3 DNA reads as TGTGCCAGTAAGGGGATGGGGACGCAGTATTTT. Supplemented by reference TRBV5-4 and TRBJ2-3, the full variable domain reads ETGVTQSPTHLIKTRGQQVTLRCSSQSGHNTVSWYQQALGQGPQFIFQYYREEENGRGNFPPRFSGLQFPNYSSELNVNALELDDSALYLCASKGMGTQYFGPGTRLTVL.

The chain links TRBV7-3 to TRBJ2-3; D gene unclear. Trimming pared 2 bases from V and 4 bases from J, leaving 10 bases between. The CDR3 spans 14 residues. The germline V gene encodes CDR1 SGHTA and CDR2 FQGTGA. DNA for the CDR3: TGTGCCAGCAGCTTATTAGGGTCCTCAGATACGCAGTATTTT. The encoded protein is CASSLLGSSDTQYF. Full variable domain (rest looked up from reference TRBV7-3 and TRBJ2-3): GAGVSQTPSNKVTEKGKYVELRCDPISGHTALYWYRQSLGQGPEFLIYFQGTGAADDSGLPNDRFFAVRPEGSVSTLKIQRTERGDSAVYLCASSLLGSSDTQYFGPGTRLTVL.

This rearrangement joins TRBV5-1 to TRBJ2-2; D not certain. V was trimmed by 0 bases and J by 6 bases, leaving 12 bases between them. CDR1 SGHRS and CDR2 YFSETQ come from the germline V gene. This CDR3 comprises 15 residues. The CDR3 sequence: CASSLGDAAAGELFF. The DNA of the CDR3 is TGCGCCAGCAGCTTGGGTGATGCGGCAGCCGGGGAGCTGTTTTTT. The complete variable domain, with remaining parts taken from reference TRBV5-1 and TRBJ2-2, reads KAGVTQTPRYLIKTRGQQVTLSCSPISGHRSVSWYQQTPGQGLQFLFEYFSETQRNKGNFPGRFSGRQFSNSRSEMNVSTLELGDSALYLCASSLGDAAAGELFFGEGSRLTVL.

The chain has TRBV10-3 and TRBJ2-3; D might be TRBD2 (6 bases). Germline V CDR1 and CDR2: ENHRY, SYGVKD. This CDR3 region has 12 residues. Trimming cost V 4 bases and J 6 bases, with 8 bases left between them. CDR3 residues: CAISGGGDTQYF. The CDR3 DNA is TGTGCCATCAGTGGAGGAGGGGATACGCAGTATTTT.

The rearrangement joins TRBV5-1 to TRBJ2-3; TRBD2 aligns across 15 bases. Per the germline V gene, CDR1 is SGHRS and CDR2 is YFSETQ. The J segment lost 9 bases and the V segment lost 3 bases, leaving 2 bases of the junction unmatched. The CDR3 runs to 14 residues. The CDR3: CASSSGTSGGTQYF. For the CDR3, the DNA is TGCGCCAGCAGCTCGGGGACTAGCGGGGGGACGCAGTATTTT.

V gene TRBV2 combines with J gene TRBJ1-1; D is unresolved. V dropped 6 bases and J dropped 7 bases, with 9 bases sitting between them. Germline V gene data show CDR1 as SNHLY and CDR2 as FYNNEI. There are 11 residues in the CDR3. CDR3 bases: TGTGCCAGCAGCTTAGGTCGTGAAGCTTTCTTT. As protein: CASSLGREAFF.

J is TRBJ1-2 and V is TRBV30; D is possibly TRBD1 (5 bases). This CDR3 has 14 residues. CDR1 and CDR2 from the germline V gene are GTSNPN and SVGIG (reference sequence). The ends were cut back, 2 bases at V and 6 bases at J, with 16 bases in the middle. The CDR3 here is CAWSPTRGSNGYTF. CDR3 sequence (DNA): TGTGCCTGGAGTCCAACACGGGGCAGCAATGGCTACACCTTC.

V gene TRBV19 combines with J gene TRBJ2-2, with 15 bases fitting TRBD2. CDR3 length: 17 residues. Trimming took 3 bases from V and 5 from J; bases not matched to a gene: 4. The germline V gene encodes CDR1 LNHDA and CDR2 SQIVND (reference sequence). CDR3 region: CASSILGLAGGTGELFF. The DNA for the CDR3 is TGTGCCAGTAGTATCTTGGGACTAGCGGGAGGTACCGGGGAGCTGTTTTTT.

The rearrangement links TRBV19 to TRBJ1-6, with D maybe TRBD1 (5 bases). This CDR3 comprises 13 residues. Trimming stripped 6 bases from V and 7 bases from J, with 10 bases between. CDR1 and CDR2 from the germline V gene are LNHDA and SQIVND (reference sequence). The CDR3 protein is CASSDEGNSPLHF. CDR3 coding DNA: TGTGCCAGTAGCGACGAGGGGAATTCACCCCTCCACTTT. The whole variable domain, remainder taken from reference TRBV19 and TRBJ1-6, is DGGITQSPKYLFRKEGQNVTLSCEQNLNHDAMYWYRQDPGQGLRLIYYSQIVNDFQKGDIAEGYSVSREKKESFPLTVTSAQKNPTAFYLCASSDEGNSPLHFGNGTRLTVT.

There are a few counts of this clone. The rearrangement joins TRBV5-1 to TRBJ2-2; D is unclear. The CDR3 covers 16 residues. V lost 0 bases to trimming and J lost 0 bases, with 9 bases between them. Germline CDR1 SGHRS, CDR2 YFSETQ. CDR3 region: CASSLVAGANTGELFF. The CDR3 nucleotides read TGCGCCAGCAGCTTGGTGGCAGGCGCGAACACCGGGGAGCTGTTTTTT.

The V call is TRBV5-1, the J call TRBJ2-7; tentative D call: TRBD2 (5 bases). Germline V gives CDR1 SGHRS, CDR2 YFSETQ. The CDR3 runs 16 residues. V was trimmed by 0 bases and J by 1 base, leaving 14 bases between them. CDR3 DNA: TGCGCCAGCAGCTTGGTAGGTGGAGGAGCGTCCTACGAGCAGTACTTC. Translating it yields CASSLVGGGASYEQYF.

This clone is a singleton in its sample. This chain connects TRBV19 to TRBJ2-7, with D perhaps TRBD1 (6 bases). The CDR3 spans 14 residues. Germline-derived CDR1 and CDR2 are LNHDA and SQIVND (reference sequence). V was trimmed by 4 bases and J by 3 bases, leaving 13 bases between them. The CDR3 DNA follows: TGTGCCAGTAGTAGTATCGACAGGAGCTACGAGCAGTACTTC. This gives the protein CASSSIDRSYEQYF. The full variable domain, rest sourced from reference TRBV19 and TRBJ2-7, is DGGITQSPKYLFRKEGQNVTLSCEQNLNHDAMYWYRQDPGQGLRLIYYSQIVNDFQKGDIAEGYSVSREKKESFPLTVTSAQKNPTAFYLCASSSIDRSYEQYFGPGTRLTVT.

The V call is TRBV7-9, the J call TRBJ1-1; D is undetermined. The length of the CDR3 is 14 residues. From germline, CDR1 is SEHNR and CDR2 FQNEAQ (reference sequence). The germline V and J ends were trimmed by 1 base and 2 bases, with 8 bases remaining between them. The CDR3 reads CASSLELRNTEAFF. The CDR3 nucleotides are TGTGCCAGCAGCTTAGAATTAAGAAACACTGAAGCTTTCTTT.

The V and J genes are TRBV7-9 and TRBJ2-5; D unresolved. CDR1 is SEHNR, CDR2 FQNEAQ, per germline (reference sequence). The V gene lost 1 base and the J gene lost 7 bases, with 7 bases spanning the gap. The CDR3 consists of 12 residues. The CDR3 DNA reads TGTGCCAGCAGCTTAGAAAAGCGGACCCAGTACTTC. This sequence encodes CASSLEKRTQYF.

This chain uses TRBV19 with TRBJ1-5; 8 bases line up with TRBD1. The CDR3 runs 16 residues. After removal of 7 bases from V and 11 bases from J, the junction contained 19 bases not matched to a gene. CDR1 is LNHDA, CDR2 SQIVND, per germline (reference sequence). The CDR3 spells CASTPDRGNKARAQHF. CDR3 DNA: TGTGCCAGTACTCCAGACAGGGGCAATAAGGCCCGTGCCCAGCATTTT.

J is TRBJ2-7 and V is TRBV5-1, with D hard to call. CDR3 length: 14 residues. CDR1 and CDR2 from the germline V gene are SGHRS and YFSETQ. V was pared by 0 bases and J by 2 bases, with 9 bases between. CDR3 sequence reads: CASSLAGSPYEQYF. The CDR3 DNA sequence: TGCGCCAGCAGCTTGGCCGGCAGCCCCTACGAGCAGTACTTC.

The chain has TRBV7-2 and TRBJ1-3; weak D call: TRBD1 (5 bases). Trimming pared 1 base from V and 6 bases from J, leaving 10 bases between. The CDR3 sequence is 14 residues long. CDR1 and CDR2 from the germline V gene are SGHTA and FQGNSA. CDR3 bases: TGTGCCAGCAGCTTAGTAGCAGGGTCAAACACCATATATTTT. It codes for CASSLVAGSNTIYF.

This sequence joins TRBV5-1 and TRBJ1-4; no clear D. This CDR3 contains 14 residues. The V and J ends lost 3 bases and 8 bases respectively, with 14 bases between them. Per the germline V gene, CDR1 is SGHRS and CDR2 is YFSETQ. DNA for the CDR3: TGCGCCAGCAGCTCGGGAGAGGGAGGGGAAAAACTGTTTTTT. Protein product: CASSSGEGGEKLFF.

This clone was observed once. V gene TRBV13 combines with J gene TRBJ2-7; 14 bases are a match to TRBD2. In germline, CDR1 is PRHDT, CDR2 FYEKMQ (reference sequence). The CDR3 has 17 residues. Losses at the gene ends were 5 bases for V and 4 bases for J; bases not matched to a gene: 10. Here the CDR3 DNA reads TGTGCCAGCAGCGTTCGGACTAGCGGGGGGAGGAGTTACGAGCAGTACTTC. It translates to CASSVRTSGGRSYEQYF.

The genes are TRBV5-1 and TRBJ1-2; D call uncertain. Germline V lookup: CDR1 SGHRS, CDR2 YFSETQ. Trimming stripped 5 bases from V and 3 bases from J, with 8 bases between. The CDR3 runs 12 residues. In DNA form, the CDR3 reads TGCGCCAGCAGGACAAACGACTATGGCTACACCTTC. Protein product: CASRTNDYGYTF. The variable domain in full, completed from reference TRBV5-1 and TRBJ1-2, reads KAGVTQTPRYLIKTRGQQVTLSCSPISGHRSVSWYQQTPGQGLQFLFEYFSETQRNKGNFPGRFSGRQFSNSRSEMNVSTLELGDSALYLCASRTNDYGYTFGSGTRLTVV.

J is TRBJ1-6 and V is TRBV27, with unresolved D. The ends were cut back, 5 bases at V and 0 bases at J, with 8 bases in the middle. The germline gives CDR1 MNHEY, CDR2 SMNVEV (reference sequence). The CDR3 is made up of 15 amino acids. For the CDR3, the DNA is TGTGCCAGCAGTGCCCTGGGCTCCTATAATTCACCCCTCCACTTT. It is translated as CASSALGSYNSPLHF.